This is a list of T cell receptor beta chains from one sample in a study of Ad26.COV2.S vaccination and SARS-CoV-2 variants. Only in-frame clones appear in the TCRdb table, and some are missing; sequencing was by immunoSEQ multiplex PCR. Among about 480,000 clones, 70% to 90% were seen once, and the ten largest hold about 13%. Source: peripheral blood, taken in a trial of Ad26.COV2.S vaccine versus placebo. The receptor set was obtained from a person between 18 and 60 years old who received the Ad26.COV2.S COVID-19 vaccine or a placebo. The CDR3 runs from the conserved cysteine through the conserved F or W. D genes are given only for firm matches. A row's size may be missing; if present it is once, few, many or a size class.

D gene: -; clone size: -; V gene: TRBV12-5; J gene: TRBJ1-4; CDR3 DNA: TGTGCTAGTGAAAAGACTAATGAAAAACTGTTTTTT; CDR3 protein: CASEKTNEKLFF
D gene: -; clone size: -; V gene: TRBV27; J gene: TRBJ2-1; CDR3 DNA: TGTGCCAGCAGTTTCGGCTCCTACAATGAGCAGTTCTTC; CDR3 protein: CASSFGSYNEQFF
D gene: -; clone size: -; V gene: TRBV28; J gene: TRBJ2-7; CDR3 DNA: TGTGCCAGCAGTTCCTCGGGGTGGTCCTTGGGCCACGAGCAGTACTTC; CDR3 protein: CASSSSGWSLGHEQYF
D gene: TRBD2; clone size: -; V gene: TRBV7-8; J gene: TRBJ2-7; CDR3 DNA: TGTGCCAGCAGCTTAGAGTTGGGACTAGTTTTCGAGCAGTACTTC; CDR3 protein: CASSLELGLVFEQYF
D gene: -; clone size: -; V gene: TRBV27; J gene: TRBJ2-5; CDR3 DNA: TGTGCCAGCAGTTCTAGGGGGGCCGAGGTGACCCAGTACTTC; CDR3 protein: CASSSRGAEVTQYF
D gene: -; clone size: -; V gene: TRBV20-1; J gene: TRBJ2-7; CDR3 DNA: TGCAGTGCTACCTTGGATTACGAGCAGTACTTC; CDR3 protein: CSATLDYEQYF
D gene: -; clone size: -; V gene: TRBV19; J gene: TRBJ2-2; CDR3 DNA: TGTGCCATCGGGGGTCCCGGGGAGCTGTTTTTT; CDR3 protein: CAIGGPGELFF
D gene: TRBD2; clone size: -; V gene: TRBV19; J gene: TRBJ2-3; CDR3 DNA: TGTGCCAGCAGCCGGCGGACTAGCGGGATTGGTACGCAGTATTTT; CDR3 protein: CASSRRTSGIGTQYF
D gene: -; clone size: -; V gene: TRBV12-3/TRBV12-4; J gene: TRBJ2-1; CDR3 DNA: TGTGCCAGCGCCATGGGTGCGAATGAGCAGTTCTTC; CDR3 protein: CASAMGANEQFF
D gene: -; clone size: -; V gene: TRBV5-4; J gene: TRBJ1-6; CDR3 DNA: TGTGCCAGCAGCGGGGGGGTAGGTGACGAGTGGGGTAGAACCCTCCACTTT; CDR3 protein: CASSGGVGDEWGRTLHF
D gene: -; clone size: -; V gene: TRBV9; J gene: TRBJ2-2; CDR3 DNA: TGTGCCAGCAGCCTCACCCCCATCAGCGGTGGGGAGCTGTTTTTT; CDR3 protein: CASSLTPISGGELFF
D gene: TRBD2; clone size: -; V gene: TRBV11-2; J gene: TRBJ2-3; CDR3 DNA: TGTGCCAGCAGTCCCGGGACTAGCGGGACAGATACGCAGTATTTT; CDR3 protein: CASSPGTSGTDTQYF
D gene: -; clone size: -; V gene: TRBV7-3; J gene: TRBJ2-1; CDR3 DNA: TGTGCCAGCAGTCCGGGGAGGAATGAGCAGTTCTTC; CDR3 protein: CASSPGRNEQFF
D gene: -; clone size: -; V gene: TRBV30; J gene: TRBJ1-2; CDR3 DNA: TGTGCCTGGAGTGGGGAATTGTGGTACACCTTC; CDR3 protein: CAWSGELWYTF
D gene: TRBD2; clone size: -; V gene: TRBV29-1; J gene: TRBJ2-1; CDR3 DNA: TGCAGCGTTGAAGTCGCGTGGGCAAGCGGGAGGGTCAACAATGAGCAGTTCTTC; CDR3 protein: CSVEVAWASGRVNNEQFF
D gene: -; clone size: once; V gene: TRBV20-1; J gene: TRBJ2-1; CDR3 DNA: TGCAGTGCTATAATCAATGAGCAGTTCTTC; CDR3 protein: CSAIINEQFF
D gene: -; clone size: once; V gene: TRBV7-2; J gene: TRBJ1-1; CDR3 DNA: TGTGCCAGCAGCATTGACAGGAACACTGAAGCTTTCTTT; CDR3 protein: CASSIDRNTEAFF
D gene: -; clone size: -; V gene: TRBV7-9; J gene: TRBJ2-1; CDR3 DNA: TGTGCCAGCGCCCCATGGACTCGGGGTGAGCAGTTCTTC; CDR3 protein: CASAPWTRGEQFF
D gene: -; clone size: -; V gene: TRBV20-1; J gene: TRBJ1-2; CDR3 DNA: TGCAGTGCTAGGGACTATGGCTACACCTTC; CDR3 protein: CSARDYGYTF
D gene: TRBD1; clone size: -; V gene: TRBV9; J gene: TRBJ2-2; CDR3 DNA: TGTGCCAGCAGCGGAGGGACAGGAAGCACCGGGGAGCTGTTTTTT; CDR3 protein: CASSGGTGSTGELFF
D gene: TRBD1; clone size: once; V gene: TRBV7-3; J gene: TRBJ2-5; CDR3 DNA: TGTGCCAGCAGCACTCCCGGGGACAGGACCCAGTACTTC; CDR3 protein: CASSTPGDRTQYF
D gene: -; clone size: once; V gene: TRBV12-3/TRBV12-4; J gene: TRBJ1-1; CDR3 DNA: TGTGCCAGCACCTCCGAGGTGGTAACTGAAGCTTTCTTT; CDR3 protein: CASTSEVVTEAFF
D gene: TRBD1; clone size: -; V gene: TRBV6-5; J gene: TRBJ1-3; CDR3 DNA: TGTGCCAGCAGTAACCCAGGGGGCCATGGAAACACCATATATTTT; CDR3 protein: CASSNPGGHGNTIYF
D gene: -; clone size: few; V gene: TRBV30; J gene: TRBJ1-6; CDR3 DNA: TGTGCCTGGAGTGCAGGGACACGGGATTCACCCCTCCACTTT; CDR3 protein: CAWSAGTRDSPLHF
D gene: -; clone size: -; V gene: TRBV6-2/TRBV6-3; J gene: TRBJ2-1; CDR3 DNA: TGTGCCAGCAGTTCTATTAGCGGTCCCTACAATGAGCAGTTCTTC; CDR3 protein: CASSSISGPYNEQFF
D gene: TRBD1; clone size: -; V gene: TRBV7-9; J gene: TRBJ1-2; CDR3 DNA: TGTGCCAGCAGCTTAGGAAGTCTCAGGGGGCGCAGTGGCTACACCTTC; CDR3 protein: CASSLGSLRGRSGYTF
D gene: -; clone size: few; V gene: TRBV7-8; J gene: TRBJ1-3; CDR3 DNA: TGTGCCAGCAGCTTAGCCCTCTCTGGAAACACCATATATTTT; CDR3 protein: CASSLALSGNTIYF
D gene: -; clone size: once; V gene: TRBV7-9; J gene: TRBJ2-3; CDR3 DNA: TGTGCCAGCAGCGTGTCTCAGACGACGCAGTATTTT; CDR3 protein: CASSVSQTTQYF
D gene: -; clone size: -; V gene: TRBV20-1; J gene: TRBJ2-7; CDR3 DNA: TGCAGTGCTAGTAAAGCGGTAAGCTCCTACGAGCAGTACTTC; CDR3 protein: CSASKAVSSYEQYF
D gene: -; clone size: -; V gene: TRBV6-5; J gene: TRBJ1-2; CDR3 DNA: TGTGCCAGCAGGGACCAAGGGGTAGAAGGCTACACCTTC; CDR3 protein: CASRDQGVEGYTF
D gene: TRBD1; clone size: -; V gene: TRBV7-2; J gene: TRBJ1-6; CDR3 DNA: TGTGCCAGCAGCCCCCAACGACAGGGCTCACCCCTCCACTTT; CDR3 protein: CASSPQRQGSPLHF
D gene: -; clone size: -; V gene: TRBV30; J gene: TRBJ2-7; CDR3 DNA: TGTGCCTGGAGCAGGGGAGACTGGGAGCAGTACTTC; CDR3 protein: CAWSRGDWEQYF
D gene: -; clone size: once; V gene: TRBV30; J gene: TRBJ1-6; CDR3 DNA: TGTGCCTGGAGTCCGGGTCCAAATTCACCCCTCCACTTT; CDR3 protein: CAWSPGPNSPLHF
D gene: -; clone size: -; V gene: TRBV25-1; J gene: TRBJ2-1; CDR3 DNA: TGTGCCAGCAGCCCGGTGGGAGGGGGCGCGACCTACAATGAGCAGTTCTTC; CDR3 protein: CASSPVGGGATYNEQFF
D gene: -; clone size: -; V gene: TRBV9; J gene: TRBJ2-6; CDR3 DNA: TGTGCCAGCAGCGGACGGAGTCCTGCGGCCAACGTCCTGACTTTC; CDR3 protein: CASSGRSPAANVLTF
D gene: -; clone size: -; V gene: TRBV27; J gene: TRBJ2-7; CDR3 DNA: TGTGCCAGCAGTAGCGCAGGCCGCTGGGAGCAGTACTTC; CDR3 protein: CASSSAGRWEQYF